The present T cell receptor beta chain was sequenced within a study of CD8+ T cells in alopecia areata. General study results and limits: Affected lesional scalp, above all in alopecia totalis/universalis, was more clonal than normal scalp.

Reverse transcription of extracted RNA yielded cDNA, which provided the sequencing template. Assay used: immunoSEQ multiplex PCR; TCRdb lists only in-frame clones, some missing. The table lists over 150,000 clones, over 50% of them singletons. V shed 1 base, J shed 7 bases, and the junction held 3 bases outside the gene matches. Germline CDR1 reads SGHAT; CDR2 reads FQNNGV. The CDR3 extends over 15 amino acids. In this sample, this clone turned up once. Antigen specificity is unknown. This chain links TRBV11-2 with TRBJ1-6; 8 bases agree with TRBD1. Sequences were derived from CD4+ T cells sorted from blood, sampled at week 0. The clonotype was recovered from a human donor with alopecia areata. The CDR3 loop is CASSLADRANSPLHF. In nucleotides, the CDR3 is TGTGCCAGCAGCTTAGCGGACAGGGCCAATTCACCCCTCCACTTT.